This T cell receptor beta chain was recorded in a study of shared clonotypes between healthy human individuals. Whole-study context: In total, the donors were a couple of women and a few men aged 18 to 49. Study conclusions and caveats: Rarefaction showed that sequencing of sorted subsets was incomplete (despite large depth).

Every donor was a Caucasian adult from Nashville, Tennessee. Assay used: immunoSEQ multiplex PCR; TCRdb lists only in-frame clones, some missing. The table lists fewer than 200,000 clones, approximately 60% of them singletons. On this clone: As yet, its antigen is unknown.

In germline, CDR1 is SGHRS, CDR2 YFSETQ. The CDR3 length is 14 residues. V shed 3 bases and J 5 bases; nucleotides not matched to a gene: 5. The source is a man aged 25-45 years in good health. Sample: memory CD4+ T cells sorted from blood. Subset denoted: CD45RA-negative fraction. The rearrangement links TRBV5-1 to TRBJ2-5; 9 bases are a match to TRBD1. The CDR3 is CASSSWTGAETQYF. CDR3 coding DNA: TGCGCCAGCAGCTCGTGGACAGGGGCGGAGACCCAGTACTTC.